One TCR beta chain is described in this entry. With 6 bases removed from V and 7 bases from J, the gap between germline ends came to 15 bases. The CDR3 contains 13 residues. The germline CDR1 and CDR2 sequences are ENHRY and SYGVKD. Original analysis: Amplification of reference gene primers provided the estimated nucleated cell counts. Using immunoSEQ multiplex PCR, the repertoire was profiled, and TCRdb retains in-frame clones only, with some absent. V and J calls and clone size are those listed in that table; D and trimming were worked out from the DNA. The sample holds 200,000 or so clones; around three quarters are singletons and the top ten take 4.5% to 7%. This entry is derived from a study of blood T cell repertoires in COVID-19. Study information: Whether acute or convalescent, the COVID-19 samples came from the United States, Italy and Spain. Sample material is recorded as cDNA or gDNA derived from T cells, B-cell-depleted T cells, or PBMCs.

This sequence was found in a woman between 70 and 85 years old with acute or convalescent COVID-19. The rearrangement links TRBV10-3 to TRBJ1-1; D is ambiguous. The specimen was peripheral blood. The CDR3 loop reads CAIRGTASFEAFF. The CDR3 region has the DNA TGTGCCATCAGAGGAACAGCTAGCTTTGAAGCTTTCTTT.